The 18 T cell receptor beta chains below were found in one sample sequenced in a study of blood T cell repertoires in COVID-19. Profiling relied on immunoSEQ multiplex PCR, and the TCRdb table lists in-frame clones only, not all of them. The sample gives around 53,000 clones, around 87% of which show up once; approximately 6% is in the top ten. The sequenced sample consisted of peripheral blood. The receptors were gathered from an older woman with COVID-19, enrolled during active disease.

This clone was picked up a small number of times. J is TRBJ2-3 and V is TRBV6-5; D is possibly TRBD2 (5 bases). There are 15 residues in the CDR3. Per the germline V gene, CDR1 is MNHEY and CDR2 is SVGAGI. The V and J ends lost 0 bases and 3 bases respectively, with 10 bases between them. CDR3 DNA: TGTGCCAGCAGTTACTCGGGCTTAGCGACAGATACGCAGTATTTT. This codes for CASSYSGLATDTQYF.

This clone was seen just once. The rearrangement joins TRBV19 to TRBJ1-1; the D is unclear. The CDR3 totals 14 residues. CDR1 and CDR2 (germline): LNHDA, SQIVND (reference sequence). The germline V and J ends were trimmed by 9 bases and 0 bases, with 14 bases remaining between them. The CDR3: CASGPRHMNTEAFF. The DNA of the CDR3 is TGTGCCAGCGGCCCCCGACATATGAACACTGAAGCTTTCTTT.

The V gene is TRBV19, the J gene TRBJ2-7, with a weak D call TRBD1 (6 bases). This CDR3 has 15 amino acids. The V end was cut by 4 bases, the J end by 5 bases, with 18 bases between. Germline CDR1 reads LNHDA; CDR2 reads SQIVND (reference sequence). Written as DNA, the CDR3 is TGTGCCAGTAGTACCGGGCCGGGACAAATCCACGAGCAGTACTTC. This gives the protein CASSTGPGQIHEQYF. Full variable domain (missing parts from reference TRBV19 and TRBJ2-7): DGGITQSPKYLFRKEGQNVTLSCEQNLNHDAMYWYRQDPGQGLRLIYYSQIVNDFQKGDIAEGYSVSREKKESFPLTVTSAQKNPTAFYLCASSTGPGQIHEQYFGPGTRLTVT.

CDR3 sequence reads: CASSLSTGTAYEQYF. CDR3 sequence (DNA): TGTGCCAGCAGTTTATCGACTGGGACAGCCTACGAGCAGTACTTC. The chain couples TRBV27 to TRBJ2-7; 7 positions match TRBD1. Trimming removed 0 bases from V and 2 bases from J; junction bases left unmatched: 4. The CDR3 covers 15 residues. Germline V lookup: CDR1 MNHEY, CDR2 SMNVEV (reference sequence).

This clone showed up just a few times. CDR3 nucleotides: TGTGCCAGCAGAAGGACTAGCGGCCGAGCTGATACGCAGTATTTT. This encodes CASRRTSGRADTQYF. The chain uses TRBV28 and TRBJ2-3; 10 nucleotides match TRBD2. Germline values: CDR1 MDHEN, CDR2 SYDVKM. V shed 6 bases and J 6 bases; nucleotides not matched to a gene: 9. This CDR3 is 15 amino acids long. The full variable domain, with the rest looked up from reference TRBV28 and TRBJ2-3, is DVKVTQSSRYLVKRTGEKVFLECVQDMDHENMFWYRQDPGLGLRLIYFSYDVKMKEKGDIPEGYSVSREKKERFSLILESASTNQTSMYLCASRRTSGRADTQYFGPGTRLTVL.

CDR3 sequence (DNA): TGCAGCCTAAAAAACGGACAGATACAAGAGACCCAGTACTTC. Protein sequence: CSLKNGQIQETQYF. V is TRBV29-1 and J is TRBJ2-5, with a tentative D call TRBD1 (6 bases). V was clipped by 8 bases and J by 2 bases, with 18 bases between them. The CDR3 spans 14 residues. The germline V gene has CDR1 SQVTM and CDR2 ANQGSEA.

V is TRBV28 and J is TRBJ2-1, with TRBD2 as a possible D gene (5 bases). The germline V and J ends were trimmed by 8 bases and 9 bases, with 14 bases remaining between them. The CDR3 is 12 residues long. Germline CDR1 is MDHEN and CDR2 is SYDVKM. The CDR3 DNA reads TGTGCCAGCGGTACGAGAGGGCCTGAGCAGTTCTTC. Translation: CASGTRGPEQFF.

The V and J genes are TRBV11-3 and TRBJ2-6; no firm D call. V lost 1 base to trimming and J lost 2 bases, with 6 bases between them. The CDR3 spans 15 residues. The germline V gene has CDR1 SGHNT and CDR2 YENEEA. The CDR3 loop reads CASSLGGPGANVLTF. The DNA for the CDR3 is TGTGCCAGCAGCTTAGGAGGTCCTGGGGCCAACGTCCTGACTTTC.

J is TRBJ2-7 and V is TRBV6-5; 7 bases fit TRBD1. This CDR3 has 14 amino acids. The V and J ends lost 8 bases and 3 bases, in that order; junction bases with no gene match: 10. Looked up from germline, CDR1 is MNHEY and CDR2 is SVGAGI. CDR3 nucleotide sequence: TGTGCCAGCGGGACAGAAGAATACAACTACGAGCAGTACTTC. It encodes CASGTEEYNYEQYF.

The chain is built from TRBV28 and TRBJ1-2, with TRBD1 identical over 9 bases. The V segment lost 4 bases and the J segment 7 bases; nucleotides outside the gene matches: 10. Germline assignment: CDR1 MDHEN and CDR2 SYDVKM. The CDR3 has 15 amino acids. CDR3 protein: CASSSRPGQGVGYTF. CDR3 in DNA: TGTGCCAGCAGTTCCCGACCGGGACAGGGAGTTGGCTACACCTTC.

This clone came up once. The CDR3 sequence is CASSPLPSRGAFF. The CDR3, as DNA: TGTGCCAGCTCACCACTTCCTTCTCGCGGGGCTTTCTTT. The gene calls are TRBV18 and TRBJ1-1; no clear D. From germline, CDR1 is KGHSH and CDR2 LQKENI. The CDR3 contains 13 residues. The V end was cut by 1 base, the J end by 11 bases, with 14 bases between.

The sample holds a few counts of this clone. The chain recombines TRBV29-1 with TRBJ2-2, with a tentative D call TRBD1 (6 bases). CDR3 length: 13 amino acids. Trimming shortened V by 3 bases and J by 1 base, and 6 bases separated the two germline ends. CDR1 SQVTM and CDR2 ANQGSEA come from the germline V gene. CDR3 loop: CSVEGQNTGELFF. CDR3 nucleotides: TGCAGCGTTGAGGGACAGAACACCGGGGAGCTGTTTTTT.

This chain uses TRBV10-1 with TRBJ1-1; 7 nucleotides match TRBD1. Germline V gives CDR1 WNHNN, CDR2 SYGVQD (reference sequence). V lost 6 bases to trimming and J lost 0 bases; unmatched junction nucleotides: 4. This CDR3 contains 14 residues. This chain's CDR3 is CASSLGQVNTEAFF. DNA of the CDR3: TGCGCCAGCAGCCTTGGACAGGTGAACACTGAAGCTTTCTTT.

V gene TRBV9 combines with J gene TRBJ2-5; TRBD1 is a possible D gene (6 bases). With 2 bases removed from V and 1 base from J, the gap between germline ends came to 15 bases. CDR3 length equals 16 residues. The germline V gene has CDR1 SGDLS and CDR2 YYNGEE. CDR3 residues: CASSVTSQGIQETQYF. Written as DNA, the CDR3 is TGTGCCAGCAGCGTTACTTCACAGGGAATCCAAGAGACCCAGTACTTC. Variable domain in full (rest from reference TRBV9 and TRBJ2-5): DSGVTQTPKHLITATGQRVTLRCSPRSGDLSVYWYQQSLDQGLQFLIQYYNGEERAKGNILERFSAQQFPDLHSELNLSSLELGDSALYFCASSVTSQGIQETQYFGPGTRLLVL.

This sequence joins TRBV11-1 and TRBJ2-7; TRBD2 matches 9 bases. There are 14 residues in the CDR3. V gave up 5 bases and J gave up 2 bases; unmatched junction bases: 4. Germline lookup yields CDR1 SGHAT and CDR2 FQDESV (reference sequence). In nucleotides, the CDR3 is TGTGCCAGCAGCATGCGGGAGGGCCCCTACGAGCAGTACTTC. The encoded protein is CASSMREGPYEQYF.

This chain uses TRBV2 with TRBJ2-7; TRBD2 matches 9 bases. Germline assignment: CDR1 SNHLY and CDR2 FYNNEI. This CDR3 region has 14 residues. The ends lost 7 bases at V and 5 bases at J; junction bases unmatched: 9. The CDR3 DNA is TGTGCCAGCATTAGCGGCGGGGGGGAGAACGAGCAGTACTTC. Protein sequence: CASISGGGENEQYF. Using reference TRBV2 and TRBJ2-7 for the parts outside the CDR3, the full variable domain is EPEVTQTPSHQVTQMGQEVILRCVPISNHLYFYWYRQILGQKVEFLVSFYNNEISEKSEIFDDQFSVERPDGSNFTLKIRSTKLEDSAMYFCASISGGGENEQYFGPGTRLTVT.

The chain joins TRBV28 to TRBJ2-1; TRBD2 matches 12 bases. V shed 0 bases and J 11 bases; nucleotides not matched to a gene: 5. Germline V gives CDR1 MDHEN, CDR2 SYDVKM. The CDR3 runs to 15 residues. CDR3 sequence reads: CASSLWTSGGNQQFF. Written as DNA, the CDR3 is TGTGCCAGCAGTTTATGGACTAGCGGGGGAAATCAGCAGTTCTTC.

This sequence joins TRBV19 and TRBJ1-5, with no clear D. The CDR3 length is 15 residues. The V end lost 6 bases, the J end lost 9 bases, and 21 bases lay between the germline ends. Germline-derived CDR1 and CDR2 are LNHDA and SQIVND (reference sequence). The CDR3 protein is CASSRGGAVSLPQHF. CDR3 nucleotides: TGTGCCAGTAGCCGCGGAGGTGCAGTTTCTCTGCCCCAGCATTTT.